These 16 T cell receptor beta chains share one sample of origin, sequenced in a study of blood T cell repertoires in COVID-19. TCRdb keeps only in-frame clones here, not all; method: immunoSEQ multiplex PCR. The table includes approximately 400,000 clones, approximately 90% detected once. The sequenced sample consisted of PBMCs or T cells enriched from blood (not recorded which). These receptors were obtained from a young woman who had recovered from COVID-19.

The CDR3 loop reads CASSLQGPYEQYF. CDR3 bases: TGTGCCAGCAGCTTACAGGGCCCATACGAGCAGTACTTC. The V gene is TRBV7-2, the J gene TRBJ2-7; maybe TRBD1 (5 bases). Germline V gene sequence: CDR1 SGHTA, CDR2 FQGNSA. The CDR3 length is 13 residues. The V end was cut by 2 bases, the J end by 4 bases, with 9 bases between.

The chain has TRBV18 and TRBJ1-2; D perhaps matches TRBD1 (6 bases). This CDR3 has 15 amino acids. In germline, CDR1 is KGHSH, CDR2 LQKENI. Trimming shortened V by 1 base and J by 4 bases, and 13 bases separated the two germline ends. CDR3 bases: TGTGCCAGCTCACCACGTAGCGCACAGGGCTATGGCTACACCTTC. Translation: CASSPRSAQGYGYTF.

The chain is built from TRBV3-1 (or the pseudogene TRBV3-2) and TRBJ1-5, with D perhaps TRBD1 (6 bases). The CDR3 extends over 15 amino acids. V was trimmed by 1 base and J by 6 bases, leaving 13 bases between them. Germline loops: CDR1 LGHDT, CDR2 YNNKEL (reference sequence). The CDR3 DNA reads as TGTGCCAGCAGCCAAGCATCAGGGGCGGGTCAGCCCCAGCATTTT. The encoded protein is CASSQASGAGQPQHF.

DNA for the CDR3: TGTGCCAGCAGTTGGACAGGGATGAATGAAAAACTGTTTTTT. It is translated as CASSWTGMNEKLFF. This chain uses TRBV6-5 with TRBJ1-4, with 8 bases identical to TRBD1. The CDR3 has 14 residues. V lost 4 bases and J lost 5; bases outside the gene matches: 3. The V gene's germline CDR1 is MNHEY and CDR2 SVGAGI.

The rearrangement joins TRBV19 to TRBJ2-1, with 10 positions matching TRBD2. Germline V gene lookup returns CDR1 LNHDA and CDR2 SQIVND (reference sequence). The CDR3 length is 16 residues. Trimming removed 3 bases from V and 4 bases from J; junction bases left unmatched: 6. CDR3 sequence: CASSMIAGGRYNEQFF. DNA of the CDR3: TGTGCCAGTAGTATGATAGCGGGGGGCCGTTACAATGAGCAGTTCTTC.

The chain links TRBV7-9 to TRBJ2-3; 7 nucleotides align to TRBD1. The V gene's germline CDR1 is SEHNR and CDR2 FQNEAQ (reference sequence). The trim removed 3 bases at V and 1 base at J, leaving 13 bases unmatched. The CDR3 totals 18 residues. The CDR3 here is CASSFRKGTAAGTDTQYF. The DNA of the CDR3 is TGTGCCAGCAGCTTTCGAAAAGGGACAGCGGCGGGCACAGATACGCAGTATTTT.

This clone was counted a few times. J is TRBJ1-1 and V is TRBV27, with 10 bases that match TRBD1. CDR3 length: 15 amino acids. The V gene end was trimmed by 5 bases and the J gene end by 4 bases; junction bases not matched to a gene: 7. Germline assignment: CDR1 MNHEY and CDR2 SMNVEV (reference sequence). The CDR3 reads CASSLGQGLGTEAFF. Here the CDR3 DNA reads TGTGCCAGCAGTCTGGGACAGGGGTTGGGCACTGAAGCTTTCTTT.

In its sample, this clone was seen once. J is TRBJ2-7 and V is TRBV6-6, with TRBD1 matching 7 bases. The CDR3 loop spans 14 amino acids. Germline V gene lookup returns CDR1 MNHNY and CDR2 SVGAGI (reference sequence). Trimming at V came to 5 bases and at J to 5 bases, leaving 9 bases not matched to a gene. The CDR3 region is CASSLTGSDDEQYF. The CDR3 region has the DNA TGTGCCAGCAGTCTGACAGGGTCGGACGACGAGCAGTACTTC.

J is TRBJ2-3 and V is TRBV5-1; the match to TRBD2 covers 10 bases. In germline, CDR1 is SGHRS, CDR2 YFSETQ. The J segment lost 1 base and the V segment lost 2 bases, leaving 4 bases of the junction unmatched. The CDR3 totals 16 residues. CDR3 protein: CASSFPSGGRTDTQYF. In DNA, the CDR3 is TGCGCCAGCAGCTTCCCTAGCGGGGGCCGCACAGATACGCAGTATTTT.

The V gene is TRBV7-8, the J gene TRBJ2-1, with D possibly TRBD1 on 5 matching bases. Trimming cost V 1 base and J 5 bases, with 9 bases left between them. CDR3 length: 14 residues. Germline V gene sequence: CDR1 SGHVS, CDR2 FQNEAQ. The CDR3 loop is CASSLGAGNNEQFF. In DNA, the CDR3 is TGTGCCAGCAGCTTAGGGGCAGGGAACAATGAGCAGTTCTTC.

In regard to this clone: Other nucleotide sequences from this sample produce the same CDR3. This chain uses TRBV14 with TRBJ1-4; weak D call: TRBD1 (6 bases). V lost 0 bases, J lost 4 bases, and 6 bases lay in between. Germline V gene lookup returns CDR1 SGHDN and CDR2 FVKESK. The CDR3 contains 14 residues. CDR3 sequence reads: CASSQDRGNEKLFF. The CDR3 DNA follows: TGTGCCAGCAGCCAAGACAGGGGTAATGAAAAACTGTTTTTT.

The genes are TRBV10-3 and TRBJ1-1, with a possible D match to TRBD1 (6 bases). The germline V gene has CDR1 ENHRY and CDR2 SYGVKD. Trimming cost V 7 bases and J 0 bases, with 18 bases left between them. There are 16 residues in the CDR3. The CDR3 protein is CAITEKPQGMNTEAFF. As DNA, the CDR3 is TGTGCCATCACCGAGAAACCACAGGGAATGAACACTGAAGCTTTCTTT.

This clone has a handful of counts. The chain couples TRBV2 to TRBJ1-6; D gene ambiguous. Trimming stripped 4 bases from V and 0 bases from J, with 10 bases between. The CDR3 contains 16 residues. The germline V gene has CDR1 SNHLY and CDR2 FYNNEI. CDR3 amino acids: CASSARESSYNSPLHF. The CDR3 DNA reads as TGTGCCAGCAGTGCTAGGGAGAGCTCCTATAATTCACCCCTCCACTTT.

The rearrangement links TRBV12-3 or TRBV12-4 to TRBJ1-2; D perhaps matches TRBD1 (6 bases). The CDR3 consists of 13 residues. Trimming shortened V by 6 bases and J by 5 bases, and 13 bases separated the two germline ends. CDR3 sequence: CASREDRAYGYTF. The CDR3 DNA is TGTGCCAGCAGAGAGGACAGAGCTTATGGCTACACCTTC.

The V and J genes are TRBV6-4 and TRBJ1-1; no definite D call. V was clipped by 3 bases and J by 2 bases, with 13 bases between them. The germline CDR1 and CDR2 sequences are MRHNA and SNTAGT. The CDR3 is 15 residues long. The CDR3 protein is CASSEFPGFNTEAFF. The CDR3 nucleotides read TGTGCCAGCAGTGAATTTCCGGGATTCAACACTGAAGCTTTCTTT.

The J gene is TRBJ1-1, the V gene TRBV3-1 (or the pseudogene TRBV3-2); D is perhaps TRBD1 (6 bases). The V gene's germline CDR1 is LGHDT and CDR2 YNNKEL (reference sequence). This CDR3 is built from 15 residues. Trimming removed 5 bases at V and 6 bases at J, with 19 bases between. CDR3 coding DNA: TGTGCCAGCAGCACCCCGACAGGTATTCGCTCTGAAGCTTTCTTT. It yields the protein CASSTPTGIRSEAFF.